This T cell receptor beta chain was recorded in a study of CD4 T cells in relation to SARS-CoV-2 and coronaviruses. CD4+ T cells from unexposed donors were obtained before the COVID-19 pandemic (2011-2018). The CDR3 has 16 amino acids. Trimming stripped 2 bases from V and 1 base from J, with 13 bases between. Germline V gene sequence: CDR1 SGHNT, CDR2 YENEEA. Naive and memory CD4+ T cell DNA was deep-sequenced without culture. Here immunoSEQ multiplex PCR was the method, and the copy in TCRdb shows in-frame clones only, minus some. This sample carries roughly 60,000 clones, about 95% of them seen once, and the ten largest clones take 0.14%.

Sequenced material: naive CD4+ T cells from PBMCs. As to subset: naive CD4+ T cells isolated by negative enrichment. The chain employs TRBV11-3 and TRBJ2-3, with D maybe TRBD1 (6 bases). The source is a human donor in good health. The CDR3 coding sequence is TGTGCCAGCAGCTTATGCAGGGGTTCGGGCACAGATACGCAGTATTTT. Protein sequence: CASSLCRGSGTDTQYF.